These 31 T cell receptor beta chains share one sample of origin, sequenced in a study of blood T cell repertoires in COVID-19. The method was immunoSEQ multiplex PCR; TCRdb's version includes in-frame clones alone and lacks a portion of them. The sample includes some 340,000 clones, 90% seen only once; the top ten take roughly 3.6%. The sequencing input was PBMCs or T cells enriched from blood (not recorded which). Receptor source: a woman aged 25 to 39 who had been exposed to COVID-19.

This sequence joins TRBV5-1 and TRBJ1-1; perhaps TRBD1 as D (5 bases). Trimming removed 3 bases at V and 7 bases at J, with 19 bases between. The germline gives CDR1 SGHRS, CDR2 YFSETQ. The CDR3 covers 15 residues. CDR3 region: CASSSKTGAAGEAFF. Here the CDR3 DNA reads TGCGCCAGCAGCTCCAAAACAGGTGCAGCGGGTGAAGCTTTCTTT.

The chain carries TRBV6-5 and TRBJ1-2; TRBD1 might be the D (6 bases). The CDR3 extends over 14 amino acids. V was trimmed by 2 bases and J by 9 bases, leaving 16 bases between them. Germline V lookup: CDR1 MNHEY, CDR2 SVGAGI. Here the CDR3 reads CASSYRRGFLRYTF. In DNA form, the CDR3 reads TGTGCCAGCAGTTACCGAAGGGGGTTTTTGCGCTACACCTTC.

The chain uses TRBV6-5 and TRBJ2-7, with TRBD1 as a possible D gene (5 bases). The CDR3 runs 14 residues. Germline V gives CDR1 MNHEY, CDR2 SVGAGI. V was trimmed by 5 bases and J by 1 base, leaving 12 bases between them. The CDR3 protein is CASSRQPNSYEQYF. CDR3 DNA sequence: TGTGCCAGCAGTCGACAGCCTAATTCCTACGAGCAGTACTTC.

The V gene is TRBV5-1, the J gene TRBJ2-1; 10 nucleotides match TRBD2. This CDR3 contains 16 residues. Germline CDR1 is SGHRS and CDR2 is YFSETQ. V was clipped by 0 bases and J by 3 bases; unmatched bases: 3. The CDR3 here is CASSLGGLASYNEQFF. DNA for the CDR3: TGCGCCAGCAGCTTGGGGGGACTAGCGAGCTACAATGAGCAGTTCTTC.

In DNA, the CDR3 is TGTGCCAGCAGCCAAGATCTCGGCAGGGGGTGGGAAAAACTGTTTTTT. Translating gives CASSQDLGRGWEKLFF. The chain recombines TRBV4-2 with TRBJ1-4; the match to TRBD1 covers 7 bases. V lost 0 bases and J lost 8; bases outside the gene matches: 9. Germline-derived CDR1 and CDR2 are LGHNA and YNFKEQ. The CDR3 spans 16 residues.

The rearrangement uses TRBV7-6 and TRBJ2-3; D ambiguous. The CDR3 length is 15 residues. Germline-derived CDR1 and CDR2 are SGHVS and FNYEAQ. V lost 3 bases, J lost 1 base, and 11 bases lay in between. CDR3 sequence (DNA): TGTGCCAGCAGCTTTTCCTACAGAGGCACAGATACGCAGTATTTT. It codes for CASSFSYRGTDTQYF. Based on the CDR3 plus reference TRBV7-6 and TRBJ2-3, the full variable domain is GAGVSQSPRYKVTKRGQDVALRCDPISGHVSLYWYRQALGQGPEFLTYFNYEAQQDKSGLPNDRFSAERPEGSISTLTIQRTEQRDSAMYRCASSFSYRGTDTQYFGPGTRLTVL.

The chain couples TRBV4-2 to TRBJ2-7, with a possible D match to TRBD1 (6 bases). CDR3 size: 13 residues. The germline V gene has CDR1 LGHNA and CDR2 YNFKEQ. V was clipped by 6 bases and J by 5 bases, with 14 bases between them. The CDR3 bases are TGTGCCAGCAGATCCGCGGCAGGGGACGAGCAGTACTTC. Translating it yields CASRSAAGDEQYF.

The chain employs TRBV7-2 and TRBJ2-7; no definite D call. CDR3 length equals 15 residues. Looked up from germline, CDR1 is SGHTA and CDR2 is FQGNSA. V was clipped by 3 bases and J by 3 bases, with 15 bases between them. CDR3 coding DNA: TGTGCCAGCAGCTTCGACGGTAGCCTTTTCTACGAGCAGTACTTC. Amino acid sequence: CASSFDGSLFYEQYF. Together with reference TRBV7-2 and TRBJ2-7, the CDR3 gives the full variable domain: GAGVSQSPSNKVTEKGKDVELRCDPISGHTALYWYRQSLGQGLEFLIYFQGNSAPDKSGLPSDRFSAERTGGSVSTLTIQRTQQEDSAVYLCASSFDGSLFYEQYFGPGTRLTVT.

The V and J genes are TRBV7-2 and TRBJ1-2; TRBD1 aligns across 11 bases. Germline CDR1 SGHTA, CDR2 FQGNSA. The CDR3 has 16 residues. Trimming cost V 5 bases and J 5 bases; bases outside gene matches: 10. The CDR3 reads CASSPGQGALWYGYTF. CDR3 coding DNA: TGTGCCAGCAGCCCAGGACAGGGGGCGCTTTGGTATGGCTACACCTTC.

The rearrangement joins TRBV27 to TRBJ1-1; D not certain. The CDR3 sequence is 12 residues long. The V end lost 3 bases, the J end lost 7 bases, and 9 bases lay between the germline ends. Germline CDR1 and CDR2: MNHEY and SMNVEV (reference sequence). CDR3 region: CASSFFGSEAFF. CDR3 nucleotides: TGTGCCAGCAGTTTCTTCGGGAGTGAAGCTTTCTTT.

This chain uses TRBV3-1 (or the pseudogene TRBV3-2) with TRBJ2-3, with a tentative D call TRBD2 (5 bases). Germline V lookup: CDR1 LGHDT, CDR2 YNNKEL (reference sequence). Trimming removed 4 bases at V and 1 base at J, with 15 bases between. The CDR3 has 16 residues. In DNA, the CDR3 is TGTGCCAGCAGCCCTACGGTCGAGGGCCGCACAGATACGCAGTATTTT. It codes for CASSPTVEGRTDTQYF.

The chain employs TRBV7-2 and TRBJ1-5, with TRBD1 identical over 7 bases. This CDR3 is 14 amino acids long. V lost 0 bases, J lost 6 bases, and 2 bases stayed unmatched. Per germline, CDR1 SGHTA and CDR2 FQGNSA. The CDR3 spells CASSLAQGTQPQHF. The CDR3 DNA reads as TGTGCCAGCAGCTTAGCACAGGGGACTCAGCCCCAGCATTTT.

The chain carries TRBV7-2 and TRBJ1-4; TRBD1 agrees at 7 bases. CDR1 and CDR2 (germline): SGHTA, FQGNSA. V lost 5 bases to trimming and J lost 8 bases; unmatched junction nucleotides: 11. The CDR3 runs 15 residues. CDR3: CASSQRAGGGEKLFF. The CDR3 nucleotides read TGTGCCAGCAGCCAGAGGGCAGGGGGAGGAGAAAAACTGTTTTTT. The entire variable domain, with the rest obtained from reference TRBV7-2 and TRBJ1-4, is as follows: GAGVSQSPSNKVTEKGKDVELRCDPISGHTALYWYRQSLGQGLEFLIYFQGNSAPDKSGLPSDRFSAERTGGSVSTLTIQRTQQEDSAVYLCASSQRAGGGEKLFFGSGTQLSVL.

V gene TRBV3-1 (or the pseudogene TRBV3-2) combines with J gene TRBJ2-2; 7 positions agree with TRBD1. V was clipped by 3 bases and J by 3 bases; unmatched bases: 4. CDR3 length equals 15 residues. Germline lookup yields CDR1 LGHDT and CDR2 YNNKEL (reference sequence). The CDR3 DNA follows: TGTGCCAGCAGCCACAGGACAGGTTACACCGGGGAGCTGTTTTTT. Residues: CASSHRTGYTGELFF.

This clone was seen only once. The CDR3 nucleotides are TGTGCCAGCAGCTTAGATCCGGACAGGGGGTATGGCTACACCTTC. Translation: CASSLDPDRGYGYTF. The genes are TRBV11-2 and TRBJ1-2, with 10 bases fitting TRBD1. The V gene's germline CDR1 is SGHAT and CDR2 FQNNGV. V lost 0 bases to trimming and J lost 5 bases; unmatched junction nucleotides: 3. This CDR3 has 15 residues.

The chain employs TRBV4-1 and TRBJ2-7; TRBD1 agrees at 7 bases. The CDR3 totals 15 residues. CDR1 and CDR2 (germline): MGHRA, YSYEKL. The V and J ends lost 2 bases and 3 bases, in that order; junction bases with no gene match: 7. The CDR3 region has the DNA TGCGCCAGCAGCCAATCCCAATGGGACAGCTACGAGCAGTACTTC. Translated: CASSQSQWDSYEQYF.

The chain recombines TRBV7-9 with TRBJ1-4; TRBD1 might be the D (6 bases). There are 14 residues in the CDR3. Germline CDR1 reads SEHNR; CDR2 reads FQNEAQ (reference sequence). V lost 4 bases to trimming and J lost 8 bases, with 14 bases between them. The DNA for the CDR3 is TGTGCCAGCAGCTCGCGAGGGGGGGCGGAAAAACTGTTTTTT. This codes for CASSSRGGAEKLFF.

V gene TRBV19 combines with J gene TRBJ1-5; TRBD1 matches at 8 bases. V lost 3 bases, J lost 1 base, and 2 bases stayed unmatched. The CDR3 is made up of 15 amino acids. The germline V gene encodes CDR1 LNHDA and CDR2 SQIVND (reference sequence). CDR3 DNA sequence: TGTGCCAGTAGTATGGGACAGGCGAGCAATCAGCCCCAGCATTTT. This gives the protein CASSMGQASNQPQHF.

V and J are TRBV5-8 and TRBJ1-6; D remains unclear. The V end was cut by 0 bases, the J end by 4 bases, with 5 bases between. Germline values: CDR1 SGHTS, CDR2 YDEGEE. The CDR3 loop spans 14 amino acids. The CDR3 bases are TGTGCCAGCAGCTTGGGTCAGTATAATTCACCCCTCCACTTT. Residues: CASSLGQYNSPLHF.

V is TRBV14 and J is TRBJ2-3; 8 bases are shared with TRBD2. CDR1 SGHDN and CDR2 FVKESK come from the germline V gene. V trimming: 0 bases; J trimming: 2 bases; junction bases outside the gene matches: 4. The CDR3 is 16 residues long. CDR3 loop: CASSQERGLATDTQYF. CDR3 coding DNA: TGTGCCAGCAGCCAAGAAAGAGGACTAGCCACAGATACGCAGTATTTT.

This chain links TRBV6-4 with TRBJ1-2, with 7 bases that match TRBD1. J gave up 6 bases and V 1 base, and 5 bases lay outside the gene matches. This CDR3 is 14 amino acids long. CDR1 and CDR2 from the germline V gene are MRHNA and SNTAGT. The CDR3 nucleotides are TGTGCCAGCAGTGACTACCGGGACAGTCATGGCTACACCTTC. This sequence encodes CASSDYRDSHGYTF.

J is TRBJ1-1 and V is TRBV7-9; 10 nucleotides match TRBD1. This CDR3 region has 14 residues. Germline CDR1 and CDR2: SEHNR and FQNEAQ (reference sequence). The V gene end was trimmed by 3 bases and the J gene end by 5 bases; junction bases not matched to a gene: 3. CDR3 protein: CASSLRTGGTEAFF. The CDR3 coding sequence is TGTGCCAGCAGCTTGAGGACAGGGGGGACTGAAGCTTTCTTT.

The chain links TRBV6-5 to TRBJ2-7; tentative D call: TRBD2 (6 bases). The CDR3 has 13 amino acids. Trimming removed 5 bases from V and 2 bases from J, with 10 bases in between. In germline, CDR1 is MNHEY, CDR2 SVGAGI. The CDR3 region is CASSRSGPYEQYF. In DNA, the CDR3 is TGTGCCAGCAGTCGTAGCGGACCCTACGAGCAGTACTTC.

The chain employs TRBV27 and TRBJ1-2; a weak D match, TRBD1 (5 bases). The CDR3 runs to 14 residues. Trimming removed 3 bases at V and 4 bases at J, with 12 bases between. CDR1 MNHEY and CDR2 SMNVEV come from the germline V gene (reference sequence). The CDR3 spells CASSLGRTFYGYTF. The CDR3 DNA sequence: TGTGCCAGCAGTTTGGGCAGGACATTCTATGGCTACACCTTC.

V and J are TRBV12-3 or TRBV12-4 and TRBJ1-2, with TRBD1 matching 7 bases. The CDR3 is 13 amino acids. The J segment lost 8 bases and the V segment lost 2 bases, leaving 5 bases of the junction unmatched. The CDR3 region has the DNA TGTGCCAGCAGTTTAAGGAGGGGGCGGGGCTACACCTTC. Protein product: CASSLRRGRGYTF.

The J gene is TRBJ1-1, the V gene TRBV6-5, with TRBD1 matching over 11 bases. There are 15 residues in the CDR3. CDR1 and CDR2 from the germline V gene are MNHEY and SVGAGI. With V trimmed by 7 bases and J by 4 bases, 8 bases remained unmatched. This CDR3 is CASIKRTGGFTEAFF. DNA for the CDR3: TGTGCCAGCATCAAACGGACAGGGGGCTTCACTGAAGCTTTCTTT.

This clone was seen a few times. The genes are TRBV15 and TRBJ2-7; no reliable D call. The CDR3 is 15 residues long. The V gene's germline CDR1 is LNHNV and CDR2 YYDKDF (reference sequence). Trimming took off 5 bases at V and 0 bases at J, with 14 bases between the two ends. For the CDR3, the DNA is TGTGCCACCAGCGGATTAGGAGAGGTCTCCTACGAGCAGTACTTC. This translates into CATSGLGEVSYEQYF.

The chain couples TRBV12-3 or TRBV12-4 to TRBJ1-1; 8 bases line up with TRBD1. V dropped 5 bases and J dropped 6; count of bases not matched to a gene: 5. This CDR3 is 13 amino acids long. This CDR3 reads CASSETGGAEAFF. CDR3 DNA sequence: TGTGCCAGCAGTGAAACAGGGGGGGCTGAAGCTTTCTTT.

The chain employs TRBV6-1 and TRBJ1-2; D gene ambiguous. The CDR3 spans 13 residues. V lost 1 base and J 4 bases, leaving 7 bases between the germline ends. CDR1 and CDR2 (germline): MNHNS, SASEGT. The CDR3 sequence is CASSEGGSYGYTF. The CDR3 DNA follows: TGTGCCAGCAGTGAAGGAGGCAGCTATGGCTACACCTTC.

This clone was seen once. The V call is TRBV2, the J call TRBJ2-3; TRBD1 is a possible D gene (5 bases). CDR1 and CDR2 (germline): SNHLY, FYNNEI. The CDR3 totals 12 residues. Trimming left V 10 bases short and J 2 bases short, with 10 bases between. CDR3 coding DNA: TGTGCCACCCAGGGTATCACAGATACGCAGTATTTT. Its translation is CATQGITDTQYF.

V usage is TRBV1 and J usage is TRBJ2-2; the table's D call of TRBD2 was not tested on the DNA. TRBV1 is deemed a pseudogene. The CDR3 extends over 18 amino acids. For the CDR3, the DNA is TGCACCAGCAGCCAACCGACCGGGGAGCGGACCTGGGGCGGGGAGCTGTTTTTT. Translation gives CTSSQPTGERTWGGELFF.